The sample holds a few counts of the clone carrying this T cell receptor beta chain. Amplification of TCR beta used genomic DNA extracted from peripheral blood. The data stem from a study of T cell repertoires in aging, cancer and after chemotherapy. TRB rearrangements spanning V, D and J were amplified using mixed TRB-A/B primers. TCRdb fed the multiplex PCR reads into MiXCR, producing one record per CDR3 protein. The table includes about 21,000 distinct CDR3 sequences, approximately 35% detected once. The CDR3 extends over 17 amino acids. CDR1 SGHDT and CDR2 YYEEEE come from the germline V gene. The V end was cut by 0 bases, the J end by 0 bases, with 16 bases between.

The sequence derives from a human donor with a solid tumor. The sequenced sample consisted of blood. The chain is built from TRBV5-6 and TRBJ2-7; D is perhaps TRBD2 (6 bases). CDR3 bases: TGTGCCAGCAGCTTGGCCAAGGGGCTAGCGTTCTCCTACGAGCAGTACTTC. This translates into CASSLAKGLAFSYEQYF.